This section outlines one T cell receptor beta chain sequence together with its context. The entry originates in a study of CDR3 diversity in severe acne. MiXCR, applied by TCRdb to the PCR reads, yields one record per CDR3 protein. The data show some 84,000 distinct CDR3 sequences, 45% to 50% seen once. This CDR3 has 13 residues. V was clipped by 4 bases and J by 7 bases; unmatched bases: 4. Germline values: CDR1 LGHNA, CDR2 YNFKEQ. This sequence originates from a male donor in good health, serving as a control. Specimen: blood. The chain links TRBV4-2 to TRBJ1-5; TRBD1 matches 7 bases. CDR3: CASSPSTGQPQHF. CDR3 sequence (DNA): TGTGCCAGCAGCCCGTCGACAGGGCAGCCCCAGCATTTT.